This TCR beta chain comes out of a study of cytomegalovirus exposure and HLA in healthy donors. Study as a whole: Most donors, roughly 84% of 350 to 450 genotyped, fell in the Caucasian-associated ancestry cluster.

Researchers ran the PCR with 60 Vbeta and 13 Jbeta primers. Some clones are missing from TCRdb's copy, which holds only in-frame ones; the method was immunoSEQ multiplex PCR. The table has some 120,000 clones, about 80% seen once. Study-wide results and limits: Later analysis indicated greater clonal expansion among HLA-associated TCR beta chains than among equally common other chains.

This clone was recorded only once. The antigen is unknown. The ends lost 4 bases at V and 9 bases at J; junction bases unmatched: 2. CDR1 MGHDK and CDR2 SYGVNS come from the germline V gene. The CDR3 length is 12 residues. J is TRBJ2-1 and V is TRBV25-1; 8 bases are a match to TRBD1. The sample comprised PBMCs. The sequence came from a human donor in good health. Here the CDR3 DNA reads TGTGCCAGCAGTGGACAGGGGATTGAGCAGTTCTTC. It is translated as CASSGQGIEQFF.